Each of the 13 T cell receptor beta chains below was sequenced from the same sample in a study of cytomegalovirus exposure and HLA in healthy donors. This PCR relied on a set of 60 Vbeta primers and 13 Jbeta primers. The data were produced by immunoSEQ multiplex PCR, yet TCRdb's version contains in-frame clones alone and is incomplete. The sample carries 100,000 or so clones, roughly three fifths recorded once. The source material was PBMCs. All receptors come from a human donor in good health.

This clone appeared a single time. This sequence joins TRBV11-2 and TRBJ2-7; D remains ambiguous. From germline, CDR1 is SGHAT and CDR2 FQNNGV. This CDR3 comprises 11 residues. Trimming stripped 5 bases from V and 3 bases from J, with 5 bases between. For the CDR3, the DNA is TGTGCCAGCAGCCCAGACTACGAGCAGTACTTC. Amino acids: CASSPDYEQYF.

About this clone itself: Germline and junction disagree at one end, which may indicate a read error. The chain joins TRBV30 to TRBJ2-5; 10 bases map to TRBD1. The CDR3 runs 13 residues. CDR1 is GTSNPN and CDR2 is SVGIG in the germline V gene (reference sequence). CDR3 nucleotide sequence: TGTGCCGGGAGGGACAGGGGAAAAGAGACCCAGTACTTC. This gives the protein CAGRDRGKETQYF.

This chain links TRBV11-2 with TRBJ1-5; 7 positions agree with TRBD1. With 5 bases clipped from V and 6 bases from J, the junction kept 4 bases outside the gene matches. CDR1 is SGHAT and CDR2 is FQNNGV in the germline V gene. The CDR3 runs to 13 residues. Written as DNA, the CDR3 is TGTGCCAGCAGCGCCGACAGGGTTCAGCCCCAGCATTTT. Its translation: CASSADRVQPQHF.

This clone was observed a few times. The chain couples TRBV5-4 to TRBJ2-7; D uncertain. Trimming cost V 0 bases and J 3 bases, with 7 bases left between them. In germline, CDR1 is SGHNT, CDR2 YYREEE (reference sequence). The CDR3 covers 13 residues. The CDR3 loop is CASSLGGGYEQYF. As DNA, the CDR3 is TGTGCCAGCAGCTTGGGAGGTGGCTACGAGCAGTACTTC.

This clone was observed once. V is TRBV4-1 and J is TRBJ2-2; D possibly corresponds to TRBD1 (6 bases). The V end was cut by 8 bases, the J end by 1 base, with 14 bases between. The CDR3 is made up of 15 amino acids. The germline gives CDR1 MGHRA, CDR2 YSYEKL. CDR3 nucleotide sequence: TGCGCCAGCGCCGGGTCGGACAGGAACACCGGGGAGCTGTTTTTT. Translation gives CASAGSDRNTGELFF.

This clone was counted a few times. V usage is TRBV12-5 and J usage is TRBJ2-5, with D possibly being TRBD2 (6 bases). This CDR3 has 17 amino acids. Trimming pared 0 bases from V and 4 bases from J, leaving 18 bases between. In germline, CDR1 is LGHNT, CDR2 FRNRAP. In DNA, the CDR3 is TGTGCTAGTGGTTTGGTACGAGATGGCGGGAACTCAGAGACCCAGTACTTC. It codes for CASGLVRDGGNSETQYF.

The V gene is TRBV9, the J gene TRBJ2-1; possibly TRBD2 for D (5 bases). V was pared by 4 bases and J by 0 bases, with 14 bases between. Germline CDR1 is SGDLS and CDR2 is YYNGEE. This CDR3 is built from 16 residues. CDR3 nucleotide sequence: TGTGCCAGCAGCCAAGGACTGTCGAGCTCCTACAATGAGCAGTTCTTC. It specifies CASSQGLSSSYNEQFF.

This chain joins TRBV2 and TRBJ2-4, with 10 bases fitting TRBD2. Trimming cost V 6 bases and J 7 bases; bases outside gene matches: 3. In germline, CDR1 is SNHLY, CDR2 FYNNEI. The CDR3 has 13 amino acids. The CDR3 protein is CASRASGSNIQYF. In nucleotides, the CDR3 is TGTGCCAGCAGGGCTAGCGGGAGCAACATTCAGTACTTC.

In this sample, this clone turned up a few times. The V gene is TRBV4-2, the J gene TRBJ2-5; TRBD1 agrees at 7 bases. This CDR3 comprises 17 residues. J lost 2 bases, V lost 2 bases, and 11 bases had no gene match. The germline V gene has CDR1 LGHNA and CDR2 YNFKEQ. Written as DNA, the CDR3 is TGTGCCAGCAGCCAATACAACAGGGGAGTGGGGCAAGAGACCCAGTACTTC. This encodes CASSQYNRGVGQETQYF.

The chain recombines TRBV30 with TRBJ1-6; no clear D gene. The CDR3 length is 16 residues. Germline CDR1 is GTSNPN and CDR2 is SVGIG (reference sequence). Deletions cut 3 bases from V and 4 bases from J, with 16 bases between. The CDR3 here is CAWSPDWRAYNSPLHF. The DNA of the CDR3 is TGTGCCTGGAGCCCTGACTGGAGAGCGTATAATTCACCCCTCCACTTT.

The chain links TRBV27 to TRBJ2-5; TRBD2 might be the D (6 bases). Judging by the DNA end, TRBJ2-7 fits better; the J call may be wrong. This CDR3 has 15 amino acids. CDR1 MNHEY and CDR2 SMNVEV come from the germline V gene (reference sequence). CDR3 sequence (DNA): TGTGCCAGCAGTGAAGCGGGCGTACTTACCTACGAGCAGTACTTC. Residues: CASSEAGVLTYEQYF.

The rearrangement joins TRBV6-6 to TRBJ1-3; D may be TRBD1 (6 bases). V dropped 6 bases and J dropped 1 base, with 10 bases sitting between them. The CDR3 totals 14 residues. Germline CDR1 is MNHNY and CDR2 is SVGAGI (reference sequence). Here the CDR3 reads CASSPGQSGNTIYF. The DNA of the CDR3 is TGTGCCAGCAGCCCGGGACAATCTGGAAACACCATATATTTT.

The V and J genes are TRBV12-5 and TRBJ2-6, with a possible D match to TRBD1 (6 bases). The CDR3 covers 16 residues. The germline V and J ends were trimmed by 5 bases and 3 bases, with 14 bases remaining between them. The germline CDR1 and CDR2 sequences are LGHNT and FRNRAP. The CDR3 spells CASGNRVPFGANVLTF. CDR3 sequence (DNA): TGTGCTAGTGGTAACAGGGTGCCCTTTGGGGCCAACGTCCTGACTTTC.